These 26 T cell receptor beta chains were all obtained from the same sample, sequenced in a study of human T cells and chemical hapten exposure (dated by TCRdb to 2020 to 2022). Taken with the paper, the label for time point translates to: patch test 1, 2 weeks after DPC sensitization. The treatment or condition label corresponds to: therapeutic diphenylcyclopropenone sensitization with weekly scalp DPC. The library was prepared using RACE. The run used a NextSeq 500. Starting from the raw public reads, TCRdb applied fastp trimming at Q25, assembled clones with MiXCR and retained in-frame beta chains. Here each entry gathers all rows of one CDR3 protein and keeps the most common genes and DNA. This sample holds 65,000 to 80,000 distinct CDR3 sequences; 10% were observed only once. The top ten constitute approximately 1.5% of the sample. This specimen consisted of whole blood, obtained in connection with sensitization to the hapten diphenylcyclopropenone (DPC). The receptors here all came from a woman in her fifties or sixties with alopecia areata. Some clones in this sample may be carry-over from other donors' samples.

This clonotype was counted at least ten times. The chain employs TRBV5-1 and TRBJ2-7, with TRBD1 matching 7 bases. Germline CDR1 and CDR2: SGHRS and YFSETQ. The CDR3 runs to 13 residues. V was clipped by 4 bases and J by 3 bases; unmatched bases: 4. The CDR3 sequence is CASSPGQIYEQYF. CDR3 nucleotides: TGCGCCAGCAGCCCGGGACAGATCTACGAGCAGTACTTC.

In this sample, this clonotype turned up a few times. V usage is TRBV11-2 and J usage is TRBJ2-7; D may be TRBD1 (7 bases). V was shortened by 7 bases and J by 2 bases, with 9 bases between the two germline ends. The length of the CDR3 is 12 residues. Germline V gene sequence: CDR1 SGHAT, CDR2 FQNNGV. CDR3 protein: CASTGGPYEQYF. The DNA for the CDR3 is TGTGCCAGCACAGGGGGGCCCTACGAGCAGTACTTC.

CDR3 amino acids: CASSLEGRSNQPQHF. In nucleotides, the CDR3 is TGTGCCAGCAGTTTGGAGGGTCGAAGCAATCAGCCCCAGCATTTT. This rearrangement joins TRBV27 to TRBJ1-5; D remains ambiguous. The CDR3 runs 15 residues. The germline gives CDR1 MNHEY, CDR2 SMNVEV (reference sequence). V dropped 3 bases and J dropped 1 base, with 10 bases sitting between them.

In its sample, this clonotype was seen many times. This sequence joins TRBV7-2 and TRBJ1-4; D is ambiguous. There are 15 residues in the CDR3. Germline V gene lookup returns CDR1 SGHTA and CDR2 FQGNSA. V lost 2 bases and J lost 5, with 12 bases in between. The CDR3: CASSLYNSGNEKLFF. The CDR3 nucleotides are TGTGCCAGCAGCTTATATAACAGCGGCAATGAAAAACTGTTTTTT.

This clonotype was counted between two and nine times. The chain combines TRBV10-3 with TRBJ2-3; TRBD2 aligns across 9 bases. This CDR3 has 12 residues. After removal of 10 bases from V and 4 bases from J, the junction contained 3 bases not matched to a gene. Germline V CDR1 and CDR2: ENHRY, SYGVKD. CDR3 in amino acids: CATRGGADTQYF. DNA for the CDR3: TGTGCCACGCGGGGGGGGGCAGATACGCAGTATTTT.

This clonotype was seen only a few times. The chain is built from TRBV3-1 and TRBJ2-5; D gene uncertain. This CDR3 spans 15 amino acids. Per germline, CDR1 LGHDT and CDR2 YNNKEL (reference sequence). With 0 bases removed from V and 2 bases from J, the gap between germline ends came to 10 bases. This chain's CDR3 is CASSQDRGQQETQYF. The CDR3 DNA is TGTGCCAGCAGCCAAGATCGCGGTCAGCAAGAGACCCAGTACTTC.

The V call is TRBV10-3, the J call TRBJ2-7, with 9 bases identical to TRBD2. CDR3 length: 14 amino acids. Germline lookup yields CDR1 ENHRY and CDR2 SYGVKD. V trimming: 3 bases; J trimming: 2 bases; junction bases outside the gene matches: 2. The CDR3 nucleotides are TGTGCCATCAGTGACCCTAGCGGGGCCTACGAGCAGTACTTC. Its protein product is CAISDPSGAYEQYF.

This clonotype was counted a few times. V is TRBV11-3 and J is TRBJ1-2; TRBD1 is a possible D gene (6 bases). Trimming took 5 bases from V and 8 from J, leaving 18 bases between them. This CDR3 has 14 amino acids. Germline V gives CDR1 SGHNT, CDR2 YENEEA. CDR3 sequence: CASSRGWGAEGYTF. The CDR3 DNA follows: TGTGCCAGCAGCCGGGGCTGGGGGGCAGAGGGCTACACCTTC.

This clonotype appeared many times. The J gene is TRBJ2-7, the V gene TRBV20-1; D is ambiguous. V dropped 6 bases and J dropped 0 bases, with 15 bases sitting between them. The CDR3 length is 14 residues. Germline V gene sequence: CDR1 DFQATT, CDR2 SNEGSKA (reference sequence). The CDR3, as DNA: TGCAGTGCGCGCCCGGCAGGCTACTCCTACGAGCAGTACTTC. Protein sequence: CSARPAGYSYEQYF.

This clonotype was picked up a small number of times. The chain joins TRBV11-3 to TRBJ1-1; D unclear. CDR3 length: 14 amino acids. V lost 6 bases, J lost 0 bases, and 11 bases lay in between. CDR1 and CDR2 (germline): SGHNT, YENEEA. CDR3 amino acids: CASRLAGVNTEAFF. The CDR3 DNA is TGTGCCAGCAGATTGGCAGGAGTGAACACTGAAGCTTTCTTT.

This clonotype occurred a few times. The V call is TRBV20-1, the J call TRBJ2-1; TRBD2 might be the D (6 bases). This CDR3 is built from 15 residues. Germline V gene lookup returns CDR1 DFQATT and CDR2 SNEGSKA (reference sequence). Deletions cut 3 bases from V and 4 bases from J, with 16 bases between. The CDR3 bases are TGCAGTGCTAGCGGCGGGATGGCCCTTTACAATGAGCAGTTCTTC. It translates to CSASGGMALYNEQFF.

In this sample, this clonotype turned up a few times. Germline is not matched at one junction end, which may reflect a read error. The chain has TRBV29-1 and TRBJ2-7; D is possibly TRBD2 (5 bases). Looked up from germline, CDR1 is SQVTM and CDR2 is ANQGSEA. This CDR3 is built from 9 residues. This CDR3 reads CSVGTPRHF. The CDR3 DNA sequence: TGCAGCGTTGGGACTCCACGACACTTC.

This clonotype was detected many times. The chain links TRBV11-2 to TRBJ1-2; D is unclear. The V end lost 2 bases, the J end lost 6 bases, and 10 bases lay between the germline ends. Germline lookup yields CDR1 SGHAT and CDR2 FQNNGV. This CDR3 contains 13 residues. CDR3 nucleotide sequence: TGTGCCAGCAGCTTAAAAGAAGGGAATGGCTACACCTTC. It translates to CASSLKEGNGYTF.

This chain joins TRBV29-1 and TRBJ1-1; a possible D gene is TRBD1 (6 bases). The CDR3 is 13 amino acids. The V and J ends lost 1 base and 4 bases respectively, with 10 bases between them. CDR1 SQVTM and CDR2 ANQGSEA come from the germline V gene. This chain's CDR3 is CSVEGQVGTEAFF. CDR3 DNA: TGCAGCGTTGAAGGACAGGTCGGCACTGAAGCTTTCTTT. Full variable domain (remainder filled in from reference TRBV29-1 and TRBJ1-1): SAVISQKPSRDICQRGTSLTIQCQVDSQVTMMFWYRQQPGQSLTLIATANQGSEATYESGFVIDKFPISRPNLTFSTLTVSNMSPEDSSIYLCSVEGQVGTEAFFGQGTRLTVV.

This clonotype was recorded many times. As DNA, the CDR3 is TGCGCCAGCAGTGACTCCCTCGGGACAGGCAATCAGCCCCAGCATTTT. It encodes CASSDSLGTGNQPQHF. The gene calls are TRBV10-2 and TRBJ1-5, with 7 positions matching TRBD1. Unmatched junction bases numbered 7, after V lost 3 bases and J lost 2 bases. The CDR3 length is 16 residues. CDR1 and CDR2 from the germline V gene are WSHSY and SAAADI.

This clonotype was observed many times. The chain couples TRBV29-1 to TRBJ2-5, with 12 bases lining up with TRBD2. There are 14 residues in the CDR3. The V and J ends lost 5 bases and 5 bases, in that order; junction bases with no gene match: 6. The V gene's germline CDR1 is SQVTM and CDR2 ANQGSEA. For the CDR3, the DNA is TGCAGCGTTCAGACTAGCGGGAGTCTGGAGACCCAGTACTTC. Translated, it gives CSVQTSGSLETQYF.

This clonotype was detected ten times or more. J is TRBJ2-7 and V is TRBV5-4; D is ambiguous. Germline assignment: CDR1 SGHNT and CDR2 YYREEE (reference sequence). The V end was cut by 3 bases, the J end by 4 bases, with 11 bases between. CDR3 length: 13 amino acids. This CDR3 is CASSSPDFYEQYF. For the CDR3, the DNA is TGTGCCAGCAGCTCGCCCGACTTTTACGAGCAGTACTTC.

The chain employs TRBV5-1 and TRBJ2-2; TRBD1 matches at 7 bases. V lost 4 bases and J lost 6; bases outside the gene matches: 3. Looked up from germline, CDR1 is SGHRS and CDR2 is YFSETQ. The CDR3 has 13 residues. The CDR3 DNA reads TGCGCCAGCAGCAAAGGACAGGCCGGGGAGCTGTTTTTT. Translation: CASSKGQAGELFF.

V is TRBV25-1 and J is TRBJ1-6; no clear D gene. Germline CDR1 and CDR2: MGHDK and SYGVNS. V lost 3 bases and J 6 bases, leaving 9 bases between the germline ends. The CDR3 has 14 amino acids. The CDR3 region is CASSENKANSPLHF. For the CDR3, the DNA is TGTGCCAGCAGTGAGAACAAGGCTAATTCACCCCTCCACTTT.

The rearrangement uses TRBV10-3 and TRBJ1-5; D remains ambiguous. The V gene's germline CDR1 is ENHRY and CDR2 SYGVKD. The CDR3 contains 15 residues. V gave up 3 bases and J gave up 5 bases, with 14 bases separating them. The DNA for the CDR3 is TGTGCCATCAGTGAAAGTGGCCAAACCGATCAGCCCCAGCATTTT. Protein sequence: CAISESGQTDQPQHF.

This clonotype was observed a few times. Given the absence of the conserved phenylalanine or tryptophan at the CDR3 end, a read error is likely. No DNA is shown, since the ends of the CDR3 on it are uncertain; the CDR3 is the one TCRdb lists. The gene calls are TRBV21-1 and TRBJ2-7; the listed D gene, TRBD2, was not tested against the DNA. TRBV21-1 is annotated as a pseudogene. The CDR3 is 12 amino acids in total, end residues counted. CDR3 region: CACRVPRVRAVL.

This clonotype was seen a few times. V is TRBV7-9 and J is TRBJ1-5; TRBD1 is a possible D gene (5 bases). V was trimmed by 2 bases and J by 0 bases, leaving 17 bases between them. The CDR3 is 18 amino acids. The germline V gene encodes CDR1 SEHNR and CDR2 FQNEAQ (reference sequence). The CDR3: CASSLSGTAPGSNQPQHF. The CDR3 DNA follows: TGTGCCAGCAGCTTATCGGGGACGGCCCCAGGTAGCAATCAGCCCCAGCATTTT.

This clonotype was seen a few times. The CDR3 sequence is CASSDAGVGEETQYF. In nucleotides, the CDR3 is TGTGCCAGCAGTGATGCGGGAGTTGGGGAAGAGACCCAGTACTTC. This sequence joins TRBV25-1 and TRBJ2-5; TRBD2 matches at 7 bases. After removal of 3 bases from V and 3 bases from J, the junction contained 7 bases not matched to a gene. The germline CDR1 and CDR2 sequences are MGHDK and SYGVNS. CDR3 length: 15 amino acids. The full variable domain, its missing parts supplied by reference TRBV25-1 and TRBJ2-5, is EADIYQTPRYLVIGTGKKITLECSQTMGHDKMYWYQQDPGMELHLIHYSYGVNSTEKGDLSSESTVSRIRTEHFPLTLESARPSHTSQYLCASSDAGVGEETQYFGPGTRLLVL.

This rearrangement joins TRBV18 to TRBJ2-3; D gene ambiguous. This CDR3 contains 12 residues. Per germline, CDR1 KGHSH and CDR2 LQKENI. The germline V and J ends were trimmed by 2 bases and 6 bases, with 6 bases remaining between them. The CDR3 is CASSPMVDTQYF. CDR3 DNA sequence: TGTGCCAGCTCACCAATGGTGGATACGCAGTATTTT. Drawing the rest from reference TRBV18 and TRBJ2-3, the complete variable domain is NAGVMQNPRHLVRRRGQEARLRCSPMKGHSHVYWYRQLPEEGLKFMVYLQKENIIDESGMPKERFSAEFPKEGPSILRIQQVVRGDSAAYFCASSPMVDTQYFGPGTRLTVL.

This clonotype was seen more than once but under ten times. The chain combines TRBV6-5 with TRBJ1-5; 7 bases fit TRBD1. The V segment lost 6 bases and the J segment 7 bases; nucleotides outside the gene matches: 6. The germline V gene encodes CDR1 MNHEY and CDR2 SVGAGI. The CDR3 runs to 13 residues. The CDR3 is CASRGQRGQPQHF. The CDR3 region has the DNA TGTGCCAGCAGGGGACAGCGCGGACAGCCCCAGCATTTT.

This clonotype was picked up a small number of times. The chain uses TRBV5-1 and TRBJ2-7; D is unclear. Germline values: CDR1 SGHRS, CDR2 YFSETQ. The CDR3 loop spans 13 amino acids. Trimming cost V 0 bases and J 0 bases, with 4 bases left between them. CDR3 loop: CASSLDVSYEQYF. The CDR3 DNA sequence: TGCGCCAGCAGCTTGGACGTCTCCTACGAGCAGTACTTC.